This entry describes one T cell receptor (beta chain). This sample is drawn from a study of blood T cell repertoires in COVID-19. Whole-study context: Spain, Italy and the United States supplied samples that represented acute and convalescent COVID-19. T cells, B-cell-depleted T cells, or PBMCs provided the cDNA or gDNA that served as material.

The V gene's germline CDR1 is MNHEY and CDR2 SMNVEV (reference sequence). The CDR3 loop spans 14 amino acids. The trim removed 10 bases at V and 7 bases at J, leaving 15 bases unmatched. In the authors' workflow: Estimation of nucleated cell counts relied on the amplification of reference gene primers. Only in-frame clones appear in the TCRdb table, and some are missing; sequencing was by immunoSEQ multiplex PCR. V, J and clone size were drawn from that table, and D and trimming were deduced from the DNA. The sample includes under 90,000 clones, roughly 76% seen only once; the top ten take approximately 16%.

This TCR came from a woman of 80 years or more with active or convalescent COVID-19. The sample taken for sequencing was peripheral blood. The chain uses TRBV27 and TRBJ2-7; 8 positions agree with TRBD2. The CDR3 here is CATHYPGGPEEQYF. The CDR3, as DNA: TGTGCCACCCATTACCCGGGAGGGCCAGAAGAGCAGTACTTC.